The present T cell receptor (beta chain) was sequenced within a study of shared clonotypes between healthy human individuals. Whole-study context: The composition of the donors was two women and a few men aged 18 to 49.

Generated by immunoSEQ multiplex PCR, the TCRdb table keeps only in-frame clones and is missing some. The data contain about 800,000 clones, about 97% of them singletons. The naive CD8 subset, CD45RO-negative cells positively selected for CCR7, excluded terminally differentiated effector memory CD45RA+ cells. Donors comprised healthy HIV-negative adults lacking recent acute infections or vaccinations. V shed 2 bases and J shed 8 bases, with 16 bases lying between them. This CDR3 spans 15 amino acids. Germline-derived CDR1 and CDR2 are KGHSH and LQKENI. A note on this clone: Its antigen remains unknown.

Study-wide results and caveats: Shared clonotypes across all four donors exceeded non-shared ones in generation probability.

The sample comprised naive CD8+ T cells sorted from blood. The chain recombines TRBV18 with TRBJ2-1; D might be TRBD1 (6 bases). The sequence came from a man under 40 in good health. The CDR3 here is CASSPFQGRDDEQFF. DNA of the CDR3: TGTGCCAGCTCACCATTCCAGGGGCGAGACGATGAGCAGTTCTTC.